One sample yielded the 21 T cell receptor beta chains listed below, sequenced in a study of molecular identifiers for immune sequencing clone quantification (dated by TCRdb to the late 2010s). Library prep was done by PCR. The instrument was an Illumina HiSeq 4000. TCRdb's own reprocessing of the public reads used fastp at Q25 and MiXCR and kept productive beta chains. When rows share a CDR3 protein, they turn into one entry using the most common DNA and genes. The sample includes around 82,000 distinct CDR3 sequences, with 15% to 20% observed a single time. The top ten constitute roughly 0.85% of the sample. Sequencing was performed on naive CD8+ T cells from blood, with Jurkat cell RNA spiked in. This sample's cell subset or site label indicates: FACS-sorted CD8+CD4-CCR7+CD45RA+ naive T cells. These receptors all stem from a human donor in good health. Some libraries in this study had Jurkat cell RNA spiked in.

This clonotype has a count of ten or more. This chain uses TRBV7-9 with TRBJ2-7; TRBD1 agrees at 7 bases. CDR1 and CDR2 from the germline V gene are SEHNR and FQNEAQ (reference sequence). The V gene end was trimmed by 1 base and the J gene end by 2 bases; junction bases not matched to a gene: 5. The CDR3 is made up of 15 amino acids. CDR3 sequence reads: CASSLDVGQTYEQYF. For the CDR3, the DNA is TGTGCCAGCAGCTTAGATGTGGGACAGACCTACGAGCAGTACTTC.

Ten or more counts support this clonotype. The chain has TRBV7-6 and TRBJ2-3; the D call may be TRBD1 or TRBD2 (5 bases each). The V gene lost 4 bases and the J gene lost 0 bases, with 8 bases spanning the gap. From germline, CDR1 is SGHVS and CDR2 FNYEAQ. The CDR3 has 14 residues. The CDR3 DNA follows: TGTGCCAGCAGCTCGGGACGGAGCACAGATACGCAGTATTTT. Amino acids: CASSSGRSTDTQYF.

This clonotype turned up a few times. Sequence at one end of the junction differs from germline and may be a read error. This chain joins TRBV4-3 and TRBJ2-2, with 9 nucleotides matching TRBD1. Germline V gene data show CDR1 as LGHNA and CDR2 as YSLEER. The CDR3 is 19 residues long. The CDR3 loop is CASSGEMLPRTGDTGELFF. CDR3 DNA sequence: TGCGCCAGCAGCGGCGAAATGCTTCCAAGGACAGGGGACACCGGGGAGCTGTTTTTC.

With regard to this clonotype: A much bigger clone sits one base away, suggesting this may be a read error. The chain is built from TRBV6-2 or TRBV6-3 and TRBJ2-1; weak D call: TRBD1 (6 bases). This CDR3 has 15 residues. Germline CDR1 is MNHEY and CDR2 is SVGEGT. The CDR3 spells CASTTRTDSYNERFF. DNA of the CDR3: TGTGCCAGCACCACAAGGACAGACTCCTACAATGAGCGGTTCTTC.

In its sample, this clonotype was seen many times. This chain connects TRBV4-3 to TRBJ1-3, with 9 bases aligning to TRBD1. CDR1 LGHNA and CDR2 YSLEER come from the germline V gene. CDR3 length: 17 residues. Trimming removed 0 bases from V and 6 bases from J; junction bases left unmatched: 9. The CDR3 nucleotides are TGCGCCAGCAGCCAAGATCGTGTGGGACAGGGCTTAAACACCATATATTTT. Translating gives CASSQDRVGQGLNTIYF.

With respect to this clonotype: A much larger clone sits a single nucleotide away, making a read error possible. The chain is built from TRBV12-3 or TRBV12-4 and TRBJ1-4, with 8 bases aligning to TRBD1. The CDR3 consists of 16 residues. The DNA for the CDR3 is TGTGTCAGCAGGTACAGGGGGGATGCAACTAATGAAAAACTGTTTTTT. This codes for CVSRYRGDATNEKLFF.

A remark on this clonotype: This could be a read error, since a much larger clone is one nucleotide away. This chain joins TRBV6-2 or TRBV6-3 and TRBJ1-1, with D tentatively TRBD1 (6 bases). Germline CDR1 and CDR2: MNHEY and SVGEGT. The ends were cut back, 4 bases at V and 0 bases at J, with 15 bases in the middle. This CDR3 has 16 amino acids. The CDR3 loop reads CASSSINRDMNTEAFF. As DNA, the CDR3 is TGTGCCAGCAGTTCCATCAACAGGGACATGAACACTGAAGCTTTCTTT.

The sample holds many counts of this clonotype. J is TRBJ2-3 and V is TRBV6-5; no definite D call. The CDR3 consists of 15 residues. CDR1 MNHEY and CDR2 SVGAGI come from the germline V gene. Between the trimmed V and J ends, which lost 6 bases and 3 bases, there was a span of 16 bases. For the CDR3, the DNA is TGTGCCAGCAGCAATATAAAACTTACGACAGATACGCAGTATTTT. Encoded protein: CASSNIKLTTDTQYF.

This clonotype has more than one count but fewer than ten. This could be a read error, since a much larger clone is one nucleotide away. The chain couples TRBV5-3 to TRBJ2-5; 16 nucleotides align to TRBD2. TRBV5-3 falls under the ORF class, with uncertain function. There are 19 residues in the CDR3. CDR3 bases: TGTGCCAGCAGCTTTCGGACCGGGACTAGCGGGGGGGACTACCTGGCCCGGTACTTC. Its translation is CASSFRTGTSGGDYLARYF.

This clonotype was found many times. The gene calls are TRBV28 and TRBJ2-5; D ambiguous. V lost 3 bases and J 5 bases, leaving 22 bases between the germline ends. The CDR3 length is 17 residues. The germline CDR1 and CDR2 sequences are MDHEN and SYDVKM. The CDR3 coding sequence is TGTGCCAGCAGTTTGCCAGCCCAAGGCCTTTTAGGGGAGACCCAGTACTTC. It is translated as CASSLPAQGLLGETQYF.

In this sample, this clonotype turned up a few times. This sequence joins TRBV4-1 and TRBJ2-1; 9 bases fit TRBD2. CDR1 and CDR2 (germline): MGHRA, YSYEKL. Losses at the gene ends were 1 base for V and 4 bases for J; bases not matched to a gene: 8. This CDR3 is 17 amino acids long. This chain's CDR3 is CASSQVPPSGGYNEQFF. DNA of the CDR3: TGCGCCAGCAGCCAAGTCCCCCCCAGCGGGGGGTACAATGAGCAGTTCTTC.

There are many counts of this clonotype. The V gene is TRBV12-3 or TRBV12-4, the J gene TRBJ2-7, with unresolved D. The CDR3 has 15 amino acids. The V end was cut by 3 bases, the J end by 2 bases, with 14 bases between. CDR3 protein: CASSLARNYAYEQYF. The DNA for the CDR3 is TGTGCCAGCAGTTTGGCCCGGAATTACGCCTACGAGCAGTACTTC.

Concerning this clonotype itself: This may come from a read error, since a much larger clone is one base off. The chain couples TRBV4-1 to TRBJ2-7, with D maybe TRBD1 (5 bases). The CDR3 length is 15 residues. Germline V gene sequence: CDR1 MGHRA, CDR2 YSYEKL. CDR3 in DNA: TGCGCCAACAGCCAAGGGGCAGGGAAGTCCTACGAGCAGTACTTC. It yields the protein CANSQGAGKSYEQYF.

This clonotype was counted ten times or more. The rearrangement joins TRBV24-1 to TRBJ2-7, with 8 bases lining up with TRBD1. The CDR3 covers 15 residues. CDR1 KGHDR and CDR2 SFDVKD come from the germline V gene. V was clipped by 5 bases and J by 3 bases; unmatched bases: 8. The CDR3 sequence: CATSASRQGIYEQYF. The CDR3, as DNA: TGTGCCACCAGTGCTTCCCGACAGGGGATCTACGAGCAGTACTTC.

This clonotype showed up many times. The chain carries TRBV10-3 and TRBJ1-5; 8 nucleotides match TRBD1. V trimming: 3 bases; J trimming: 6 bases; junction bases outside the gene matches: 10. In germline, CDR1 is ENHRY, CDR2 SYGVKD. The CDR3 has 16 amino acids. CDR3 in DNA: TGTGCCATCAGTGATCCCGGACAGGGTGTGGGTCAGCCCCAGCATTTT. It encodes CAISDPGQGVGQPQHF.

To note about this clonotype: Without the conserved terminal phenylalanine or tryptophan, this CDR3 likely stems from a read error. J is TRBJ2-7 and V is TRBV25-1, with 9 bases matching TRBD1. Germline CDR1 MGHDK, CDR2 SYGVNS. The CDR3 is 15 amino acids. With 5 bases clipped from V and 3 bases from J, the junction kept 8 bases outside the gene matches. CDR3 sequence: CASSPLRQGDYEQYS. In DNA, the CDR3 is TGTGCCAGCAGTCCCCTTCGACAGGGGGACTACGAGCAGTACTCC.

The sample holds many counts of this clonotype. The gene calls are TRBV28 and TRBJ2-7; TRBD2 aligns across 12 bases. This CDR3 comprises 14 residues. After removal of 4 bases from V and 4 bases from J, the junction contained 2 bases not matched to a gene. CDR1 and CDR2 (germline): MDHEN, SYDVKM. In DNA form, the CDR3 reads TGTGCCAGCAGTTCTAGCGGGAGGGTATACGAGCAGTACTTC. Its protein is CASSSSGRVYEQYF.

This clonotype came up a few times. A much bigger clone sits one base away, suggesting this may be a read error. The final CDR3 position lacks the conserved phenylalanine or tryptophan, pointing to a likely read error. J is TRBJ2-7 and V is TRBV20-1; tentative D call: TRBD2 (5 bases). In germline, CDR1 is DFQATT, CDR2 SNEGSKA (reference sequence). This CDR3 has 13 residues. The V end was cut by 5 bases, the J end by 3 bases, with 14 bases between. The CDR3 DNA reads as TGCAGTGCTTTCGTACGAGGAGGCTACGAGCAGTACTCC. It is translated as CSAFVRGGYEQYS.

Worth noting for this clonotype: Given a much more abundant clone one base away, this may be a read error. The CDR3 region is CATSPGKGSRTDTQYF. The CDR3 DNA sequence: TGTGCCACCAGCCCGGGAAAGGGCAGCCGTACAGATACGCAGTATTTT. The V gene is TRBV15, the J gene TRBJ2-3; the D gene is possibly TRBD2 (5 bases). Germline values: CDR1 LNHNV, CDR2 YYDKDF (reference sequence). Trimming took off 5 bases at V and 3 bases at J, with 18 bases between the two ends. The CDR3 is 16 amino acids.

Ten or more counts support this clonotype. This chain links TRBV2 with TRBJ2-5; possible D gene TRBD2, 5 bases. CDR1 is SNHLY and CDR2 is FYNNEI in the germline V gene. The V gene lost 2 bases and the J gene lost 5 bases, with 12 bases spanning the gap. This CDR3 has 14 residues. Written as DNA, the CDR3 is TGTGCCAGCAGTGAATCCCGAGGGTTGGAGACCCAGTACTTC. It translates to CASSESRGLETQYF.

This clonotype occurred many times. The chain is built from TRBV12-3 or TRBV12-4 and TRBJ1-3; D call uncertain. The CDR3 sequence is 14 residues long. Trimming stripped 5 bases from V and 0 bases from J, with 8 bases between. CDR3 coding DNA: TGTGCCAGCAGTGGCACCGACTCTGGAAACACCATATATTTT. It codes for CASSGTDSGNTIYF.